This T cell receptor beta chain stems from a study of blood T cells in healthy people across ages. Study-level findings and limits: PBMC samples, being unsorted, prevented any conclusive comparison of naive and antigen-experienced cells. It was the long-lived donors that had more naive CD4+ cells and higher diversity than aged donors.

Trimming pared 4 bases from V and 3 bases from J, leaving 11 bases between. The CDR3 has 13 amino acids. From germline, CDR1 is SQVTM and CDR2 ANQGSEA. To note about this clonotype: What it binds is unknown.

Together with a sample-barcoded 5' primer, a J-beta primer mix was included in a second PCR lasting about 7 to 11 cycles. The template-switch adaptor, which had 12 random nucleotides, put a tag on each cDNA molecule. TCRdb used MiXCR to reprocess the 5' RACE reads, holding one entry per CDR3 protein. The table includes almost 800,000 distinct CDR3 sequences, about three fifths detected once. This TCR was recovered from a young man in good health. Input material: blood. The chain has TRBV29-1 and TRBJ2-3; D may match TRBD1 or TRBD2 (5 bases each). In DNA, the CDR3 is TGCAGCGTTGGGGGACGACGGACAGATACGCAGTATTTT. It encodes CSVGGRRTDTQYF.